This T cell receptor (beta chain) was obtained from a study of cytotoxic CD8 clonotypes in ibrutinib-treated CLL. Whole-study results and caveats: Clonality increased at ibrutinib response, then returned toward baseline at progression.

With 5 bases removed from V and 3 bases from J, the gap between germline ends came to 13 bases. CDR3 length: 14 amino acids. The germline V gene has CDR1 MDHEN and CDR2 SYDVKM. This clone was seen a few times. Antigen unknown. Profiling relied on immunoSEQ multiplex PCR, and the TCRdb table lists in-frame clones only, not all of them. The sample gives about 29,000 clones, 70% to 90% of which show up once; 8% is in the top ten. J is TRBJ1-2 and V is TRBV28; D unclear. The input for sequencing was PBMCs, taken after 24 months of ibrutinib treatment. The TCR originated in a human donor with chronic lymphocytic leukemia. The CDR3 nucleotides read TGTGCCAGCAGTGCCCGGGTAGTCTACTATGGCTACACCTTC. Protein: CASSARVVYYGYTF.